One TCR beta chain is described in this entry. The PCR contained 60 Vbeta and 13 Jbeta primers. The repertoire was sequenced with immunoSEQ multiplex PCR; TCRdb's copy has only in-frame clones and lacks some. Among 130,000 to 150,000 clones listed, under 85% were seen once. This sample is part of a study of cytomegalovirus exposure and HLA in healthy donors. Germline assignment: CDR1 SGHAT and CDR2 FQNNGV. Trimming took off 1 base at V and 2 bases at J, with 8 bases between the two ends. This CDR3 comprises 14 residues. J is TRBJ1-1 and V is TRBV11-2; no clear D gene. This TCR derives from a man younger than 30 in good health and CMV-seronegative. The specimen sequenced was PBMCs. CDR3 amino acids: CASSLVFINTEAFF. CDR3 sequence (DNA): TGTGCCAGCAGCTTAGTTTTTATAAACACTGAAGCTTTCTTT.